Sequencing of this TCR beta chain was carried out in a study of blood T cell repertoires in COVID-19. Overall study context: Collection of acute and convalescent COVID-19 samples took place in the United States, Italy and Spain. The cDNA or gDNA used as material had been derived from T cells, B-cell-depleted T cells, or PBMCs.

CDR3 size: 16 residues. Trimming shortened V by 0 bases and J by 1 base, and 15 bases separated the two germline ends. CDR1 and CDR2 (germline): SQVTM, ANQGSEA. As originally analysed: Amplifying reference gene primers gave estimates of nucleated cell counts. Sequencing was performed with immunoSEQ multiplex PCR; in TCRdb, only in-frame clones are kept and a portion is missing. The DNA gave D and trimming, while V, J and clone size come from that table. The sample holds under 150,000 clones; 84% are singletons and the top ten take more than 1.3%. V is TRBV29-1 and J is TRBJ1-1, with D unclear. The sample comprised peripheral blood. The TCR sequence derives from a man aged 60-69 years with acute or convalescent COVID-19. The CDR3 nucleotides read TGCAGCGTTGAAGAACCGCGATTCTCGGGGAACACTGAAGCTTTCTTT. Its translation: CSVEEPRFSGNTEAFF.